This TCR beta chain was observed in a study of T cells after yellow fever vaccination. Findings and caveats of the study: Clonotype sharing between CD4 and CD8 compartments was small. The bulk population could contribute abundant contaminating clonotypes to FACS-sorted repertoires. The booster saw the reappearance of most primary-vaccination clones (around 96% CD4, around 88% CD8).

5'RACE template switching added a universal primer site and UMIs to TCR cDNA. TCRdb analysed the 5' RACE reads with MiXCR anew, one entry per CDR3 protein. The sample lists hundreds of thousands of distinct CDR3 sequences, about a sixth seen once, with around a sixth in the top ten. Notes on this clonotype: Its antigen is unknown.

CDR1 is SEHNR and CDR2 is FQNEAQ in the germline V gene (reference sequence). The CDR3 runs to 14 residues. Trimming removed 1 base from V and 5 bases from J, with 8 bases in between. This clonotype was obtained from a man younger than 35 who received the YFV17D yellow fever vaccine. This material consisted of PBMCs, taken 5 days after the first yellow fever vaccination. The chain carries TRBV7-9 and TRBJ1-4; D unclear. The CDR3 DNA sequence: TGTGCCAGCAGCTTAGATCCGGGAAATGAAAAACTGTTTTTT. Protein: CASSLDPGNEKLFF.